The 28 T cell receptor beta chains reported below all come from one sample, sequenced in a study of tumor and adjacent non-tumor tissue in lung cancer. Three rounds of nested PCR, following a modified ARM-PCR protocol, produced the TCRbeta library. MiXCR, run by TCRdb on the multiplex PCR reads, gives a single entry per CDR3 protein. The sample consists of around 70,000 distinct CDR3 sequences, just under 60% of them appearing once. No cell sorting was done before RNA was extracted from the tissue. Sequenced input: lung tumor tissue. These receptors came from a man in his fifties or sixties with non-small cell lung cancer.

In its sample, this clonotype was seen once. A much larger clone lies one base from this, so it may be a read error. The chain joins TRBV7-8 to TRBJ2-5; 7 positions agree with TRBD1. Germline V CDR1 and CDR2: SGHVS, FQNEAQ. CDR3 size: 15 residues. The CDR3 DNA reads TGTGCCAGCACCTTAAAGGAACAGGGGAAGGAGACCCAGTACTTC. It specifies CASTLKEQGKETQYF.

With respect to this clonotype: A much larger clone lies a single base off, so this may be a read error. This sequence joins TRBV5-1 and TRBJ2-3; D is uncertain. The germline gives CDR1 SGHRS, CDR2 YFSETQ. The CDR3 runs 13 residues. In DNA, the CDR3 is TGCGCCAGCAGCGTGGGCCACACAGATATGCAGTATTTT. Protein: CASSVGHTDMQYF. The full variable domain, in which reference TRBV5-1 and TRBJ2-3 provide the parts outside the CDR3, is KAGVTQTPRYLIKTRGQQVTLSCSPISGHRSVSWYQQTPGQGLQFLFEYFSETQRNKGNFPGRFSGRQFSNSRSEMNVSTLELGDSALYLCASSVGHTDMQYFGPGTRLTVL.

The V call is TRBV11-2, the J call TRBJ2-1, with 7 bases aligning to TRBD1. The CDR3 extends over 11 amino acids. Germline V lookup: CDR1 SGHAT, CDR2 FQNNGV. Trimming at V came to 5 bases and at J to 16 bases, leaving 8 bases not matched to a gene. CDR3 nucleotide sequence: TGTGCCAGCAGCCTACAGGGGTTTTATTTCTTC. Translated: CASSLQGFYFF.

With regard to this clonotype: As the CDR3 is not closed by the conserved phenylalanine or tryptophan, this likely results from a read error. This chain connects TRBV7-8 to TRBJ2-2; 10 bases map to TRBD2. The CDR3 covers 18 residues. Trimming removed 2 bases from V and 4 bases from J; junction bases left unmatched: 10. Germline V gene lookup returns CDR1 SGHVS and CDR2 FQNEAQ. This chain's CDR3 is CASSLRASGGSRTGELFI. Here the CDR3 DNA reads TGTGCCAGCAGCTTAAGGGCTAGCGGGGGCTCTCGCACCGGGGAGCTGTTTATT.

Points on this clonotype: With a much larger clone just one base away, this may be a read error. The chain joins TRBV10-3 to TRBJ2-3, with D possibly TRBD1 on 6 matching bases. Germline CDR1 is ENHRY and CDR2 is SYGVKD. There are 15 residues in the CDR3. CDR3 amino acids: CAISEAGVGTDMQYF. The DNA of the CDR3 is TGTGCCATCAGTGAAGCAGGGGTTGGCACAGATATGCAGTATTTT.

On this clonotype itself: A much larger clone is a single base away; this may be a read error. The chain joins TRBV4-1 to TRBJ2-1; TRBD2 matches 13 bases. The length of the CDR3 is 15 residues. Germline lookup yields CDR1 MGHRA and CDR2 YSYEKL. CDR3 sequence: CASSPRTSGRYEQLF. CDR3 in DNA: TGCGCCAGCAGCCCAAGGACTAGCGGGAGATATGAGCAGTTATTC.

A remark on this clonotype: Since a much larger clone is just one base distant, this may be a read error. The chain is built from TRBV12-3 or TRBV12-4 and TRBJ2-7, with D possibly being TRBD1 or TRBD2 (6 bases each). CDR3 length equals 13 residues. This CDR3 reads CASSMGLGGEHYF. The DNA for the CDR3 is TGTGCCAGCAGTATGGGACTTGGGGGCGAGCACTACTTC.

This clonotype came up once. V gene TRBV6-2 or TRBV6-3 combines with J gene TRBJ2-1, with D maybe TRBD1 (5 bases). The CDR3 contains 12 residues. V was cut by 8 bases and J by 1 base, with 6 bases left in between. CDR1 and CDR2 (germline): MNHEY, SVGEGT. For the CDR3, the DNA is TGTGCCAGCTACAGGTCCTACAATGAGCAGTTCTTC. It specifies CASYRSYNEQFF.

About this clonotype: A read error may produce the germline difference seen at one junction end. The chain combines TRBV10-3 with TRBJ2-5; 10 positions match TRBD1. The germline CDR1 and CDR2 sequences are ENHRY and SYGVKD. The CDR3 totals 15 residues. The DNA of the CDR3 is TGTGCCATCAGTGGGGACAGGGGAGTCATGGAGACCAAGTGCTTC. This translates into CAISGDRGVMETKCF.

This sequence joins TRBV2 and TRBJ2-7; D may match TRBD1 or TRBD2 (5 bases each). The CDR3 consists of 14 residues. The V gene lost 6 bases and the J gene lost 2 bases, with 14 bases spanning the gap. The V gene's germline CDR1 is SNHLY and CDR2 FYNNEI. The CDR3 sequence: CASRGTERTYEQYF. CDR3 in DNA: TGTGCCAGCAGGGGGACGGAAAGGACCTACGAGCAGTACTTC.

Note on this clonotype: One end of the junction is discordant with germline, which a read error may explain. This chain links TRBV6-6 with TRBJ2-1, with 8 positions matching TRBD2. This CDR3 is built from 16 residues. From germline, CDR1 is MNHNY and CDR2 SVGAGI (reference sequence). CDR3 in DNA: TGTGCCAACAGTCCCTCGGCTAGCGGGCTTCACAATAAGCAGTTCTTC. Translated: CANSPSASGLHNKQFF.

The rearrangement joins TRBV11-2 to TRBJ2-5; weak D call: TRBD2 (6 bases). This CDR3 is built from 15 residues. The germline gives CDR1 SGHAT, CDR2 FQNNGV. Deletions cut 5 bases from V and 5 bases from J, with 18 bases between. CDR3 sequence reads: CASSLRPAEGETQYF. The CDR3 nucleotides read TGTGCCAGCAGCCTAAGACCGGCGGAGGGGGAGACCCAGTACTTC.

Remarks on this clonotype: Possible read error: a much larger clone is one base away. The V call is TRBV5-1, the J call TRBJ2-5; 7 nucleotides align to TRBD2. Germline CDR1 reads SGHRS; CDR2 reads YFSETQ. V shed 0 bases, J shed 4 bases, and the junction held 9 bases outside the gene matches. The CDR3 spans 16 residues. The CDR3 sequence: CASSLDPSGPLETQYF. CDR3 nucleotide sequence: TGCGCCAGCAGCTTGGACCCTAGCGGTCCTCTAGAGACCCAGTACTTC.

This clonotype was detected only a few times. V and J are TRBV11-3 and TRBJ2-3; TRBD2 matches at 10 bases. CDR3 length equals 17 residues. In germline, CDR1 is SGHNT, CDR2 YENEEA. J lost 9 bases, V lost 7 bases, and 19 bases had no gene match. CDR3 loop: CASNIGTAGGPSDTQYF. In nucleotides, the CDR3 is TGTGCCAGCAACATAGGAACAGCGGGAGGGCCATCGGACACGCAGTATTTT.

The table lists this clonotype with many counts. The CDR3 loop is CASSRGGSGANVLTF. CDR3 DNA: TGTGCCAGCAGCCGAGGGGGATCTGGGGCCAACGTCCTGACTTTC. The rearrangement uses TRBV6-1 and TRBJ2-6; a possible D gene is TRBD1 (6 bases). The germline CDR1 and CDR2 sequences are MNHNS and SASEGT. Deletions cut 6 bases from V and 1 base from J, with 10 bases between. The CDR3 runs 15 residues.

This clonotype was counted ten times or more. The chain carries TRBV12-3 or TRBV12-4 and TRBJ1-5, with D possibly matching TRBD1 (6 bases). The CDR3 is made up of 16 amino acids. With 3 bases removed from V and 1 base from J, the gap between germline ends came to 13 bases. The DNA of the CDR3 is TGTGCCAGCAGTTTCGGGGGGGCCCAAAGCAATCAGCCCCAGCATTTT. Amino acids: CASSFGGAQSNQPQHF.

CDR3 nucleotides: TGCAGTGCCCCAGGGGGGGCCTTCACCGGTGAGTTGTTTTTT. Its protein product is CSAPGGAFTGELFF. This rearrangement joins TRBV20-1 to TRBJ2-2; tentatively, D is TRBD1 or TRBD2 (7 bases each). V lost 6 bases and J 15 bases, leaving 26 bases between the germline ends. CDR1 is DFQATT and CDR2 is SNEGSKA in the germline V gene (reference sequence). This CDR3 has 14 residues.

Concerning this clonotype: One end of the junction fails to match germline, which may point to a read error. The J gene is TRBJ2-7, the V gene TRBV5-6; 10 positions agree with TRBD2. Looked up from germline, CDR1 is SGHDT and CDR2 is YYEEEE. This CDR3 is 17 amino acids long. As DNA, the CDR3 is TGTACCAGCAGCCCCGGGGGACTAGCGAGAGGCCTCTACGAGCAGTACTTC. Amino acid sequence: CTSSPGGLARGLYEQYF.

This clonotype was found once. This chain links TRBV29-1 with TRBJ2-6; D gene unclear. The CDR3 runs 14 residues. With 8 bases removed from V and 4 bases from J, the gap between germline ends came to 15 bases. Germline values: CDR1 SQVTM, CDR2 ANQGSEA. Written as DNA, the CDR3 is TGCAGCACTGGAGAGCTCGTGGGGGCCAACGTCCTGACTTTC. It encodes CSTGELVGANVLTF.

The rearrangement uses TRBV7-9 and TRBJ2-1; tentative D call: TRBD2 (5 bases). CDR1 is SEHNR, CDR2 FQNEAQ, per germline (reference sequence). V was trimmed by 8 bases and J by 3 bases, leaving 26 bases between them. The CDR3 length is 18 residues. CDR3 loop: CASGRRQEPGNFYNEQFF. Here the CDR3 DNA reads TGTGCCAGCGGTAGGAGGCAGGAGCCGGGCAACTTCTACAATGAGCAGTTCTTC.

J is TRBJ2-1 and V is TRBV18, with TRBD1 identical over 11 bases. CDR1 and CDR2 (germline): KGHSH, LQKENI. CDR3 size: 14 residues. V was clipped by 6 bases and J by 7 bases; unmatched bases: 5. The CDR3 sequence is CASSGQGARNEQFF. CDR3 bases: TGTGCCAGCTCCGGACAGGGGGCACGAAATGAGCAGTTCTTC.

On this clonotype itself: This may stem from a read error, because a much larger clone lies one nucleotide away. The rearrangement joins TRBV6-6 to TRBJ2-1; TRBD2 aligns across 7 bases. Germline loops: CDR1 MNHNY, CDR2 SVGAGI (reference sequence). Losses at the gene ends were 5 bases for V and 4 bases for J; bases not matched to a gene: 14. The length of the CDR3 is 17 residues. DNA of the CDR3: TGTGCCAGCAGTCGGTTAGGGCTAGCGGAAGCTTACAATGAGCAGTTCTTC. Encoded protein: CASSRLGLAEAYNEQFF.

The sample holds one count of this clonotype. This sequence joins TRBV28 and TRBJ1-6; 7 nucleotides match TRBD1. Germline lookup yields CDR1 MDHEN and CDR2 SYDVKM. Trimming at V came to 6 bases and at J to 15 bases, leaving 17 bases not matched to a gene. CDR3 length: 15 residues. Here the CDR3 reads CASSPSGTAPGLLHF. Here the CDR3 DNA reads TGTGCCAGCAGCCCCTCCGGGACAGCCCCAGGTCTCCTCCACTTT.

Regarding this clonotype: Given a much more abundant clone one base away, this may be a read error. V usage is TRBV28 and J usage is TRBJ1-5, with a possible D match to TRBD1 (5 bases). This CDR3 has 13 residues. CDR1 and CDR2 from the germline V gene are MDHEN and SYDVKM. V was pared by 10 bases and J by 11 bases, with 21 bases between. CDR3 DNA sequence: TGTGCCACCAGATCCGACAGAACCGGGGCCCAGCATTTT. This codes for CATRSDRTGAQHF. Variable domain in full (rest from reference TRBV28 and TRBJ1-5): DVKVTQSSRYLVKRTGEKVFLECVQDMDHENMFWYRQDPGLGLRLIYFSYDVKMKEKGDIPEGYSVSREKKERFSLILESASTNQTSMYLCATRSDRTGAQHFGDGTRLSIL.

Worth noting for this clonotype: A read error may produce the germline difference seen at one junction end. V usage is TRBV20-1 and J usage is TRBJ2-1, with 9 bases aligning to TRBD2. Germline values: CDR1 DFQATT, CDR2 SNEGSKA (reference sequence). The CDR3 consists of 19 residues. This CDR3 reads CSARNPAGGHPSSYNEQFF. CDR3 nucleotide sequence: TGCAGTGCTAGAAACCCAGCGGGAGGTCACCCAAGCTCCTACAATGAGCAGTTTTTC.

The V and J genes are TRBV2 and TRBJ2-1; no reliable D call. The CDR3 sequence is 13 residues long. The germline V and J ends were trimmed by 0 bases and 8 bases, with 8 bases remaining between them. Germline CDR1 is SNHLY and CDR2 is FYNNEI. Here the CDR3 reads CASSEALSDEQFF. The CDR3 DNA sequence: TGTGCCAGCAGTGAAGCGCTTAGTGATGAGCAGTTCTTC.

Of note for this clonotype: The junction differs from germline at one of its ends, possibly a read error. CDR3 protein: CAGRGGRNLPQHF. CDR3 sequence (DNA): TGTGCCGGCAGGGGGGGCCGCAATCTGCCCCAGCATTTT. The chain is built from TRBV6-1 and TRBJ1-5; 7 bases line up with TRBD1. The CDR3 is 13 residues long. Germline values: CDR1 MNHNS, CDR2 SASEGT.

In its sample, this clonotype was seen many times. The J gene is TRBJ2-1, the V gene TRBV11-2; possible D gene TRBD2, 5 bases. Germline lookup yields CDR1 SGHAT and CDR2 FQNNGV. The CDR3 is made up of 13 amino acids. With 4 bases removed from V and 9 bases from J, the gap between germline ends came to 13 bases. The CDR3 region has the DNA TGTGCCAGCAGCTCCCGAGGAGGTATTGAGCAGTTCTTC. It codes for CASSSRGGIEQFF.